Each of the 27 T cell receptor beta chains below was sequenced from the same sample in a study of cytomegalovirus exposure and HLA in healthy donors. Using immunoSEQ multiplex PCR, the repertoire was profiled, and TCRdb retains in-frame clones only, with some absent. The repertoire consists of more than 50,000 clones, with 90% to 95% occurring once and the leading ten covering about 2.2%. Sequencing was carried out using PBMCs. The receptors were sampled from a woman aged 25 to 39 in good health and CMV-seronegative.

The chain links TRBV7-2 to TRBJ2-1, with 13 bases fitting TRBD2. Trimming removed 1 base from V and 9 bases from J; junction bases left unmatched: 12. This CDR3 region has 18 residues. The germline CDR1 and CDR2 sequences are SGHTA and FQGNSA. The CDR3 nucleotides read TGTGCCAGCAGCTTAGTCGGGACTAGCGGGGCTTACAAGGGTGAGCAGTTCTTC. As protein: CASSLVGTSGAYKGEQFF.

The count of this clone is one. The J gene is TRBJ1-1, the V gene TRBV14; 7 nucleotides agree with TRBD1. Germline assignment: CDR1 SGHDN and CDR2 FVKESK. The CDR3 is made up of 15 amino acids. V lost 5 bases, J lost 5 bases, and 11 bases stayed unmatched. The CDR3 here is CASSLVLGTATEAFF. CDR3 in DNA: TGTGCCAGCAGCTTAGTTCTCGGGACAGCTACTGAAGCTTTCTTT. Combining the CDR3 with reference TRBV14 and TRBJ1-1 gives the whole variable domain EAGVTQFPSHSVIEKGQTVTLRCDPISGHDNLYWYRRVMGKEIKFLLHFVKESKQDESGMPNNRFLAERTGGTYSTLKVQPAELEDSGVYFCASSLVLGTATEAFFGQGTRLTVV.

The J gene is TRBJ2-1, the V gene TRBV28; no reliable D call. Germline CDR1 reads MDHEN; CDR2 reads SYDVKM. The ends were cut back, 3 bases at V and 5 bases at J, with 5 bases in the middle. The CDR3 has 12 residues. CDR3 sequence reads: CASSFGDNEQFF. CDR3 DNA: TGTGCCAGCAGTTTTGGAGACAATGAGCAGTTCTTC. Complete variable domain (other parts from reference TRBV28 and TRBJ2-1): DVKVTQSSRYLVKRTGEKVFLECVQDMDHENMFWYRQDPGLGLRLIYFSYDVKMKEKGDIPEGYSVSREKKERFSLILESASTNQTSMYLCASSFGDNEQFFGPGTRLTVL.

The chain carries TRBV5-1 and TRBJ2-7; D not resolved. This CDR3 has 12 amino acids. Germline CDR1 and CDR2: SGHRS and YFSETQ. The ends were cut back, 5 bases at V and 0 bases at J, with 6 bases in the middle. The CDR3 coding sequence is TGCGCCAGCAGTTATAGCTCCTACGAGCAGTACTTC. It translates to CASSYSSYEQYF.

The V and J genes are TRBV5-6 and TRBJ2-7, with D possibly being TRBD1 (5 bases). The CDR3 extends over 12 amino acids. Trimming took off 4 bases at V and 3 bases at J, with 8 bases between the two ends. Germline V gene sequence: CDR1 SGHDT, CDR2 YYEEEE. The CDR3 here is CASSLTGYEQYF. The CDR3 DNA follows: TGTGCCAGCAGCCTAACAGGCTACGAGCAGTACTTC.

The genes are TRBV29-1 and TRBJ2-7; 14 nucleotides align to TRBD2. The CDR3 totals 15 residues. The trim removed 4 bases at V and 5 bases at J, leaving 7 bases unmatched. CDR1 is SQVTM, CDR2 ANQGSEA, per germline. The CDR3 reads CSVVGLAGGMDEQYF. CDR3 nucleotides: TGCAGCGTTGTAGGACTAGCGGGAGGAATGGACGAGCAGTACTTC.

CDR3 amino acids: CASSPSGWTSGSDEQFF. CDR3 nucleotides: TGCGCCAGCAGCCCGAGCGGCTGGACTAGCGGGAGTGATGAGCAGTTCTTC. V usage is TRBV4-1 and J usage is TRBJ2-1, with 13 bases aligning to TRBD2. CDR1 MGHRA and CDR2 YSYEKL come from the germline V gene. V lost 4 bases and J lost 8; bases outside the gene matches: 11. The CDR3 is 17 amino acids.

This clone was found a few times. The chain uses TRBV14 and TRBJ1-1; weak D call: TRBD1 (6 bases). The CDR3 is 16 amino acids. With 1 base removed from V and 0 bases from J, the gap between germline ends came to 12 bases. CDR1 is SGHDN, CDR2 FVKESK, per germline. CDR3 loop: CASSQVTGFMNTEAFF. CDR3 nucleotide sequence: TGTGCCAGCAGCCAAGTCACAGGGTTCATGAACACTGAAGCTTTCTTT.

The J gene is TRBJ2-7, the V gene TRBV28, with 15 bases lining up with TRBD2. This CDR3 is built from 15 residues. Germline CDR1 reads MDHEN; CDR2 reads SYDVKM. V was pared by 4 bases and J by 9 bases, with 7 bases of the junction left unmatched. CDR3 sequence reads: CASSSPGTSGRLQYF. DNA of the CDR3: TGTGCCAGCAGTTCTCCCGGGACTAGCGGGAGGTTGCAGTACTTC. Full variable domain (rest looked up from reference TRBV28 and TRBJ2-7): DVKVTQSSRYLVKRTGEKVFLECVQDMDHENMFWYRQDPGLGLRLIYFSYDVKMKEKGDIPEGYSVSREKKERFSLILESASTNQTSMYLCASSSPGTSGRLQYFGPGTRLTVT.

This chain connects TRBV19 to TRBJ1-2, with a tentative D call TRBD1 (6 bases). Trimming removed 3 bases at V and 4 bases at J, with 15 bases between. The CDR3 has 15 amino acids. Per the germline V gene, CDR1 is LNHDA and CDR2 is SQIVND (reference sequence). The CDR3 reads CASSIPAGAPYGYTF. CDR3 bases: TGTGCCAGTAGTATTCCTGCAGGGGCCCCCTATGGCTACACCTTC.

CDR3 amino acids: CASSLDLVVSNYGYTF. The DNA of the CDR3 is TGTGCCAGCAGCTTGGATCTGGTAGTGTCTAACTATGGCTACACCTTC. V gene TRBV5-6 combines with J gene TRBJ1-2, with D unclear. Trimming shortened V by 0 bases and J by 0 bases, and 12 bases separated the two germline ends. The CDR3 extends over 16 amino acids. Germline V CDR1 and CDR2: SGHDT, YYEEEE. The variable domain in full, completed from reference TRBV5-6 and TRBJ1-2, reads DAGVTQSPTHLIKTRGQQVTLRCSPKSGHDTVSWYQQALGQGPQFIFQYYEEEERQRGNFPDRFSGHQFPNYSSELNVNALLLGDSALYLCASSLDLVVSNYGYTFGSGTRLTVV.

This chain uses TRBV7-9 with TRBJ2-3, with 7 positions matching TRBD1. J gave up 2 bases and V 1 base, and 3 bases lay outside the gene matches. The CDR3 spans 15 residues. Germline V gene sequence: CDR1 SEHNR, CDR2 FQNEAQ (reference sequence). CDR3 DNA sequence: TGTGCCAGCAGCTTAGACGGGACAGTCACAGATACGCAGTATTTT. Translating gives CASSLDGTVTDTQYF.

This clone was seen once. The J gene is TRBJ1-2, the V gene TRBV7-2; D unresolved. The CDR3 covers 13 residues. Germline values: CDR1 SGHTA, CDR2 FQGNSA. Trimming removed 5 bases at V and 2 bases at J, with 9 bases between. The CDR3 nucleotides read TGTGCCAGCAGCCCAGACTCCAACTATGGCTACACCTTC. It yields the protein CASSPDSNYGYTF.

The chain links TRBV7-3 to TRBJ1-1; no definite D call. The CDR3 runs 14 residues. Trimming took off 5 bases at V and 3 bases at J, with 13 bases between the two ends. Germline V gene sequence: CDR1 SGHTA, CDR2 FQGTGA. This chain's CDR3 is CASSRAGEDTEAFF. The CDR3 DNA follows: TGTGCCAGCAGCCGCGCCGGGGAAGACACTGAAGCTTTCTTT.

This chain uses TRBV9 with TRBJ2-2; 7 bases align to TRBD2. CDR1 is SGDLS, CDR2 YYNGEE, per germline. The CDR3 is made up of 15 amino acids. The J segment lost 2 bases and the V segment lost 1 base, leaving 2 bases of the junction unmatched. The CDR3 protein is CASSVTGGNTGELFF. The CDR3 DNA follows: TGTGCCAGCAGCGTAACGGGAGGCAACACCGGGGAGCTGTTTTTT.

This clone turned up a few times. This chain uses TRBV11-2 with TRBJ1-5; D not resolved. This CDR3 is 13 amino acids long. The V gene's germline CDR1 is SGHAT and CDR2 FQNNGV. The V end lost 6 bases, the J end lost 7 bases, and 13 bases lay between the germline ends. CDR3 amino acids: CASSLEGGQPQHF. CDR3 DNA: TGTGCCAGCAGTCTCGAAGGCGGGCAGCCCCAGCATTTT.

The J gene is TRBJ1-4, the V gene TRBV2; 8 positions match TRBD1. Germline V gene sequence: CDR1 SNHLY, CDR2 FYNNEI. There are 18 residues in the CDR3. Trimming took 8 bases from V and 0 from J; bases not matched to a gene: 14. The CDR3 loop reads CASVERQGRFATNEKLFF. Written as DNA, the CDR3 is TGTGCCAGCGTGGAGAGACAGGGGCGATTTGCAACTAATGAAAAACTGTTTTTT.

The V call is TRBV5-4, the J call TRBJ1-2, with 9 bases that match TRBD1. Germline V gene sequence: CDR1 SGHNT, CDR2 YYREEE (reference sequence). V lost 0 bases, J lost 8 bases, and 11 bases stayed unmatched. This CDR3 has 16 amino acids. The CDR3 is CASSLGQGVGVGGYTF. The DNA of the CDR3 is TGTGCCAGCAGCTTGGGACAGGGGGTCGGGGTGGGCGGCTACACCTTC.

The chain's CDR3 is CASSPSGSFSSYNEQFF. The CDR3 DNA is TGTGCCAGCAGCCCTAGCGGGAGCTTTAGCTCCTACAATGAGCAGTTCTTC. V usage is TRBV11-2 and J usage is TRBJ2-1, with 10 bases lining up with TRBD2. This CDR3 spans 17 amino acids. Losses at the gene ends were 5 bases for V and 0 bases for J; bases not matched to a gene: 7. CDR1 is SGHAT, CDR2 FQNNGV, per germline.

The rearrangement links TRBV5-4 to TRBJ2-1; TRBD2 might be the D (5 bases). Per germline, CDR1 SGHNT and CDR2 YYREEE (reference sequence). The CDR3 length is 15 residues. Trimming took 0 bases from V and 0 from J, leaving 7 bases between them. CDR3 sequence reads: CASSLVASSYNEQFF. Written as DNA, the CDR3 is TGTGCCAGCAGCTTGGTAGCGAGCTCCTACAATGAGCAGTTCTTC.

The V gene is TRBV19, the J gene TRBJ2-1; 10 nucleotides align to TRBD2. CDR1 is LNHDA and CDR2 is SQIVND in the germline V gene (reference sequence). V shed 1 base and J 3 bases; nucleotides not matched to a gene: 0. This CDR3 spans 15 amino acids. CDR3 nucleotide sequence: TGTGCCAGTAGTATAGCTAGCGGGAGCTACAATGAGCAGTTCTTC. It codes for CASSIASGSYNEQFF.

The rearrangement uses TRBV7-9 and TRBJ1-1, with 7 bases lining up with TRBD1. V was pared by 4 bases and J by 7 bases, with 6 bases of the junction left unmatched. The CDR3 spans 13 residues. The germline CDR1 and CDR2 sequences are SEHNR and FQNEAQ (reference sequence). The CDR3 DNA reads TGTGCCAGCAGCTGGGACAGTCGGAGTGAAGCTTTCTTT. The encoded protein is CASSWDSRSEAFF.

The chain uses TRBV28 and TRBJ1-5, with TRBD1 matching 8 bases. CDR3 size: 16 residues. V was clipped by 7 bases and J by 2 bases; unmatched bases: 10. Germline CDR1 and CDR2: MDHEN and SYDVKM. DNA of the CDR3: TGTGCCAGCATCCCTGGGGCAGGGGGCGGCAATCAGCCCCAGCATTTT. The encoded protein is CASIPGAGGGNQPQHF.

V usage is TRBV30 and J usage is TRBJ1-4; TRBD1 agrees at 7 bases. The CDR3 extends over 16 amino acids. Trimming cost V 0 bases and J 3 bases; bases outside gene matches: 7. CDR1 is GTSNPN, CDR2 SVGIG, per germline (reference sequence). CDR3 bases: TGTGCCTGGAGTGTACAGGGGCCACCGGCTAATGAAAAACTGTTTTTT. Translation gives CAWSVQGPPANEKLFF.

V is TRBV7-2 and J is TRBJ1-1; D not resolved. The CDR3 sequence is 12 residues long. Trimming removed 1 base from V and 11 bases from J, with 11 bases in between. Germline V gene data show CDR1 as SGHTA and CDR2 as FQGNSA. Written as DNA, the CDR3 is TGTGCCAGCAGCTTAGAAATCCCCGGGGCTTTCTTT. It codes for CASSLEIPGAFF.

V is TRBV5-1 and J is TRBJ1-4, with 7 bases matching TRBD1. Germline V gene data show CDR1 as SGHRS and CDR2 as YFSETQ. This CDR3 has 14 amino acids. The junction had 6 bases not matched to a gene; V was cut back by 3 bases and J by 7 bases. As DNA, the CDR3 is TGCGCCAGCAGCTCCGGGACAGAAGCTGAAAAACTGTTTTTT. It yields the protein CASSSGTEAEKLFF.

This clone was recorded once. The rearrangement joins TRBV6-5 to TRBJ2-7; 7 bases map to TRBD1. V gave up 5 bases and J gave up 2 bases; unmatched junction bases: 9. The CDR3 is made up of 15 amino acids. The germline V gene has CDR1 MNHEY and CDR2 SVGAGI. The CDR3 DNA follows: TGTGCCAGCAGTATCACAGGGGCGCCTACCTACGAGCAGTACTTC. Translation gives CASSITGAPTYEQYF.